A single sample is the source of the 32 T cell receptor beta chains below, sequenced in a study of regulatory T cells in long-lasting Graves disease. Time point of the sample: newly diagnosed GD, antithyroid drugs for less than 3 months. RNA isolated from PBMCs was used to make the TCR library. The authors built TCR beta libraries using iRepertoire HTBI primers and Arm-PCR of CDR3 regions. TCRdb reanalysed the multiplex PCR reads using MiXCR and keeps one entry per CDR3 protein. The sample yields about 380,000 distinct CDR3 sequences, roughly 16% seen once. Specimen: peripheral blood mononuclear cells (PBMCs), collected at new diagnosis, from a patient treated with antithyroid drugs. The source of these receptors is a female donor with Graves disease.

This clonotype was counted ten times or more. V and J are TRBV2 and TRBJ1-3; no firm D call. The CDR3 has 14 residues. The V and J ends lost 6 bases and 0 bases respectively, with 9 bases between them. Germline CDR1 reads SNHLY; CDR2 reads FYNNEI. In DNA form, the CDR3 reads TGTGCCAGCAGAGGTCTCGTCTCTGGAAACACCATATATTTT. Protein product: CASRGLVSGNTIYF.

V is TRBV19 and J is TRBJ1-5; D not certain. Trimming pared 3 bases from V and 0 bases from J, leaving 6 bases between. This CDR3 spans 14 amino acids. From germline, CDR1 is LNHDA and CDR2 SQIVND (reference sequence). The CDR3 region is CASSISGSNQPQHF. In DNA, the CDR3 is TGTGCCAGTAGTATTTCAGGTAGCAATCAGCCCCAGCATTTT.

This clonotype was recorded a few times. V usage is TRBV24-1 and J usage is TRBJ2-2, with unresolved D. With 1 base removed from V and 3 bases from J, the gap between germline ends came to 11 bases. The CDR3 has 16 amino acids. Germline CDR1 KGHDR, CDR2 SFDVKD. For the CDR3, the DNA is TGTGCCACCAGTGATTTTTACAGCCGGGACACCGGGGAGCTGTTTTTT. This codes for CATSDFYSRDTGELFF.

This clonotype was seen many times. The chain has TRBV15 and TRBJ1-2; D not resolved. V lost 0 bases, J lost 3 bases, and 14 bases lay in between. Per the germline V gene, CDR1 is LNHNV and CDR2 is YYDKDF (reference sequence). The CDR3 runs 16 residues. The CDR3 sequence: CATSRESRSGHYGYTF. CDR3 bases: TGTGCCACCAGCAGAGAGTCGCGTAGCGGCCACTATGGCTACACCTTC.

This clonotype was counted many times. The chain uses TRBV5-1 and TRBJ1-3; 9 positions agree with TRBD1. V lost 5 bases to trimming and J lost 3 bases; unmatched junction nucleotides: 12. The CDR3 sequence is 17 residues long. The germline V gene has CDR1 SGHRS and CDR2 YFSETQ. The DNA for the CDR3 is TGCGCCAGCAGTCACGGGTGGACAGGGGATGGTGGAAACACCATATATTTT. This sequence encodes CASSHGWTGDGGNTIYF. Based on the CDR3 plus reference TRBV5-1 and TRBJ1-3, the full variable domain is KAGVTQTPRYLIKTRGQQVTLSCSPISGHRSVSWYQQTPGQGLQFLFEYFSETQRNKGNFPGRFSGRQFSNSRSEMNVSTLELGDSALYLCASSHGWTGDGGNTIYFGEGSWLTVV.

Ten or more counts support this clonotype. CDR3 in amino acids: CASSFEQLNFPSPFF. CDR3 in DNA: TGTGCCAGCAGTTTCGAACAGCTAAACTTTCCTAGTCCTTTCTTT. The chain couples TRBV12-3 or TRBV12-4 to TRBJ1-1, with no clear D. Trimming shortened V by 3 bases and J by 12 bases, and 23 bases separated the two germline ends. The CDR3 has 15 amino acids.

This clonotype was seen repeatedly, ten times or more. The rearrangement uses TRBV9 and TRBJ2-5, with TRBD2 matching over 10 bases. This CDR3 region has 16 residues. V shed 1 base and J 5 bases; nucleotides not matched to a gene: 8. CDR1 and CDR2 (germline): SGDLS, YYNGEE. Here the CDR3 reads CASSVHPQRGGETQYF. CDR3 nucleotides: TGTGCCAGCAGCGTACACCCCCAGCGGGGGGGTGAGACCCAGTACTTC.

The sample holds many counts of this clonotype. The chain links TRBV20-1 to TRBJ2-7; 7 bases map to TRBD1. Per the germline V gene, CDR1 is DFQATT and CDR2 is SNEGSKA (reference sequence). Unmatched junction bases numbered 9, after V lost 7 bases and J lost 3 bases. The CDR3 contains 13 residues. The CDR3 protein is CSGTSRDSYEQYF. As DNA, the CDR3 is TGCAGTGGAACAAGCCGGGACAGCTACGAGCAGTACTTC.

The J gene is TRBJ2-1, the V gene TRBV4-1; D remains unclear. The CDR3 covers 12 residues. Trimming pared 6 bases from V and 4 bases from J, leaving 7 bases between. Germline V lookup: CDR1 MGHRA, CDR2 YSYEKL. In DNA, the CDR3 is TGCGCCAGCAGGGGGAAATACAATGAGCAGTTCTTC. Encoded protein: CASRGKYNEQFF.

This clonotype was counted at least ten times. The chain is built from TRBV30 and TRBJ2-5; D unresolved. Germline CDR1 GTSNPN, CDR2 SVGIG (reference sequence). This CDR3 is 13 amino acids long. Trimming took 0 bases from V and 0 from J, leaving 5 bases between them. The CDR3 DNA reads TGTGCCTGGAGTGTGCGGTACCAAGAGACCCAGTACTTC. Translating it yields CAWSVRYQETQYF.

This clonotype was detected many times. This chain uses TRBV7-2 with TRBJ2-3, with TRBD2 identical over 14 bases. Germline CDR1 and CDR2: SGHTA and FQGNSA. V shed 4 bases, J shed 4 bases, and the junction held 7 bases outside the gene matches. The CDR3 sequence is 17 residues long. CDR3 in DNA: TGTGCCAGCAGCTACCACCTGACTAGCGGGAGGGCAGATACGCAGTATTTT. Protein product: CASSYHLTSGRADTQYF.

This clonotype was counted ten times or more. The gene calls are TRBV13 and TRBJ2-3; 9 positions agree with TRBD2. The CDR3 covers 16 residues. Germline V lookup: CDR1 PRHDT, CDR2 FYEKMQ (reference sequence). With 5 bases clipped from V and 3 bases from J, the junction kept 9 bases outside the gene matches. CDR3 sequence reads: CASSGTSSQATDTQYF. CDR3 DNA sequence: TGTGCCAGCAGCGGGACTAGCTCCCAAGCGACAGATACGCAGTATTTT.

This clonotype was counted at least ten times. J is TRBJ2-7 and V is TRBV5-6; the D gene is possibly TRBD1 (6 bases). Germline CDR1 SGHDT, CDR2 YYEEEE. V lost 1 base to trimming and J lost 5 bases, with 16 bases between them. The CDR3 sequence is 15 residues long. CDR3 DNA: TGTGCCAGCAGCTTGTTTGAGACAGGTCGAAACGAGCAGTACTTC. Its translation: CASSLFETGRNEQYF.

As to this clonotype: A far bigger clonotype differs at one base, so this is likely a read error. This sequence joins TRBV11-1 and TRBJ2-3; TRBD2 agrees at 12 bases. Germline V gives CDR1 SGHAT, CDR2 FQDESV (reference sequence). The V segment lost 1 base and the J segment 10 bases; nucleotides outside the gene matches: 0. CDR3 length equals 13 residues. The CDR3 DNA is TGTGCCAGCAGCTTAGGGACTAGCGGGGCGCAGTATTTT. It is translated as CASSLGTSGAQYF.

Concerning this clonotype: This could be a read error, since a much larger clone is one nucleotide away. Given the absence of the conserved phenylalanine or tryptophan at the CDR3 end, a read error is likely. This sequence joins TRBV7-2 and TRBJ2-3, with TRBD1 matching 10 bases. After removal of 4 bases from V and 2 bases from J, the junction contained 12 bases not matched to a gene. This CDR3 is 18 amino acids long. CDR1 and CDR2 from the germline V gene are SGHTA and FQGNSA. Here the CDR3 DNA reads TGTGCCAGCAGCTACCCCCCGGGACAGGGGCCCTACACAGATACGCAGTATTCT. Protein product: CASSYPPGQGPYTDTQYS.

This clonotype was counted many times. V and J are TRBV2 and TRBJ2-5, with D maybe TRBD1 (6 bases). V lost 4 bases and J lost 5, with 8 bases in between. Germline loops: CDR1 SNHLY, CDR2 FYNNEI. The CDR3 covers 12 residues. The CDR3 DNA follows: TGTGCCAGCAGTGGGACAGTGGAGACCCAGTACTTC. Protein product: CASSGTVETQYF.

The gene calls are TRBV9 and TRBJ2-5; TRBD2 matches at 13 bases. Trimming at V came to 3 bases and at J to 4 bases, leaving 6 bases not matched to a gene. From germline, CDR1 is SGDLS and CDR2 YYNGEE. This CDR3 spans 16 amino acids. CDR3 DNA: TGTGCCAGCAGCGCCGGACTAGCGGGAGTGGGAGAGACCCAGTACTTC. It encodes CASSAGLAGVGETQYF. Variable domain in full (rest from reference TRBV9 and TRBJ2-5): DSGVTQTPKHLITATGQRVTLRCSPRSGDLSVYWYQQSLDQGLQFLIQYYNGEERAKGNILERFSAQQFPDLHSELNLSSLELGDSALYFCASSAGLAGVGETQYFGPGTRLLVL.

As regards this clonotype: A far larger clone is one nucleotide away, so this likely arose from a read error. V usage is TRBV7-9 and J usage is TRBJ2-7; D could derive from TRBD1 or TRBD2 (6 bases each). The CDR3 has 14 amino acids. Looked up from germline, CDR1 is SEHNR and CDR2 is FQNEAQ (reference sequence). CDR3 sequence (DNA): TGTGCCTGGAGTTCCGGGGGCTCGAGCTACAAGCAGTACTTC. Protein sequence: CAWSSGGSSYKQYF.

This clonotype was detected only a few times. The junction and the germline gene differ at one end; a read error may be behind it. The chain couples TRBV10-2 to TRBJ1-4, with 8 positions matching TRBD1. In germline, CDR1 is WSHSY, CDR2 SAAADI. This CDR3 region has 14 residues. CDR3 in DNA: TGCGCCAGCAGTGACAACTTACCGGGACAGGATAAGAATTTT. It encodes CASSDNLPGQDKNF.

In its sample, this clonotype was seen many times. The rearrangement uses TRBV5-1 and TRBJ1-5; the D is unclear. Germline CDR1 and CDR2: SGHRS and YFSETQ. The CDR3 length is 16 residues. Trimming shortened V by 4 bases and J by 3 bases, and 17 bases separated the two germline ends. The DNA of the CDR3 is TGCGCCAGCAGCCAGTGGGGAAGGGATGACAATCAGCCCCAGCATTTT. It translates to CASSQWGRDDNQPQHF.

This clonotype was seen ten or more times. The chain uses TRBV30 and TRBJ1-1; TRBD1 might be the D (5 bases). Trimming took 3 bases from V and 10 from J, leaving 15 bases between them. CDR1 GTSNPN and CDR2 SVGIG come from the germline V gene (reference sequence). The CDR3 spans 12 residues. The CDR3 protein is CAWSETEGGAFF. In DNA form, the CDR3 reads TGTGCCTGGAGCGAGACAGAGGGTGGAGCTTTCTTT.

In this sample, this clonotype turned up a few times. The rearrangement joins TRBV30 to TRBJ1-4; no definite D call. The CDR3 spans 12 residues. Deletions cut 0 bases from V and 7 bases from J, with 6 bases between. In germline, CDR1 is GTSNPN, CDR2 SVGIG (reference sequence). The CDR3 bases are TGTGCCTGGAGTGTACGTGGTGAAAAACTGTTTTTT. Protein: CAWSVRGEKLFF.

This clonotype was recorded many times. The CDR3, as DNA: TGTGCCAGCAGCTTAGTAGCGGTGGGTGAAACTGAAGCTTTCTTT. Its translation: CASSLVAVGETEAFF. The chain uses TRBV7-9 and TRBJ1-1, with D unresolved. Trimming removed 1 base from V and 5 bases from J, with 14 bases in between. The germline V gene has CDR1 SEHNR and CDR2 FQNEAQ (reference sequence). CDR3 length: 15 residues. Drawing the rest from reference TRBV7-9 and TRBJ1-1, the complete variable domain is DTGVSQNPRHKITKRGQNVTFRCDPISEHNRLYWYRQTLGQGPEFLTYFQNEAQLEKSRLLSDRFSAERPKGSFSTLEIQRTEQGDSAMYLCASSLVAVGETEAFFGQGTRLTVV.

This clonotype has a count of ten or more. The gene calls are TRBV11-2 and TRBJ2-4, with D possibly TRBD2 on 7 matching bases. The CDR3 runs to 14 residues. Trimming took off 3 bases at V and 7 bases at J, with 13 bases between the two ends. CDR1 is SGHAT and CDR2 is FQNNGV in the germline V gene. CDR3 nucleotide sequence: TGTGCCAGCAGCTTGTGGGGGGGCGGGAACATTCAGTACTTC. This sequence encodes CASSLWGGGNIQYF.

In its sample, this clonotype was seen many times. V is TRBV2 and J is TRBJ2-3, with unresolved D. Germline CDR1 reads SNHLY; CDR2 reads FYNNEI. The CDR3 runs to 12 residues. With 6 bases removed from V and 5 bases from J, the gap between germline ends came to 9 bases. The DNA of the CDR3 is TGTGCCAGCAGGGTCATGGAAGATACGCAGTATTTT. Amino acid sequence: CASRVMEDTQYF.

At least ten counts were recorded for this clonotype. This chain joins TRBV11-2 and TRBJ1-2; D call uncertain. The germline CDR1 and CDR2 sequences are SGHAT and FQNNGV. V was shortened by 8 bases and J by 2 bases, with 15 bases between the two germline ends. CDR3 length: 14 amino acids. CDR3 protein: CASRQLASNYGYTF. CDR3 sequence (DNA): TGTGCCAGCCGGCAACTCGCCTCCAACTATGGCTACACCTTC.

Points on this clonotype: This may stem from a read error, because a much larger clone lies one nucleotide away. Since no conserved phenylalanine or tryptophan closes the CDR3, a read error is the likely cause. The chain has TRBV7-2 and TRBJ2-7, with TRBD2 matching over 11 bases. V gave up 2 bases and J gave up 2 bases; unmatched junction bases: 11. Looked up from germline, CDR1 is SGHTA and CDR2 is FQGNSA. This CDR3 is 18 amino acids long. The CDR3 nucleotides read TGTGCCAGCAGCTTACGTGGTAGCGGGAGGGCTAGGACCTACGAGCAGTACTCC. It specifies CASSLRGSGRARTYEQYS.

CDR3 sequence: CASSLVSGKETQYF. The CDR3 bases are TGTGCCAGCAGCTTAGTTTCCGGGAAAGAGACCCAGTACTTC. The chain couples TRBV7-9 to TRBJ2-5, with TRBD2 as a possible D gene (5 bases). CDR3 length: 14 residues. Germline assignment: CDR1 SEHNR and CDR2 FQNEAQ (reference sequence). V lost 1 base, J lost 3 bases, and 9 bases lay in between.

This clonotype has a handful of counts. The gene calls are TRBV5-1 and TRBJ2-7, with 7 bases aligning to TRBD1. Trimming at V came to 7 bases and at J to 0 bases, leaving 4 bases not matched to a gene. Per the germline V gene, CDR1 is SGHRS and CDR2 is YFSETQ. The CDR3 contains 13 residues. The CDR3 DNA is TGCGCCAGCGAGGGGGACAGCTCCTACGAGCAGTACTTC. Its protein is CASEGDSSYEQYF.

The chain links TRBV6-4 to TRBJ2-2, with no clear D. The V gene's germline CDR1 is MRHNA and CDR2 SNTAGT. Trimming shortened V by 6 bases and J by 0 bases, and 14 bases separated the two germline ends. The CDR3 runs to 16 residues. CDR3 amino acids: CASSPPGTTNTGELFF. The DNA for the CDR3 is TGTGCCAGCAGCCCCCCGGGCACCACGAACACCGGGGAGCTGTTTTTT.

This rearrangement joins TRBV7-2 to TRBJ2-5; TRBD2 agrees at 8 bases. The germline CDR1 and CDR2 sequences are SGHTA and FQGNSA. Germline trimming cut 5 bases from V and 5 bases from J; bases unmatched to any gene: 7. This CDR3 region has 14 residues. For the CDR3, the DNA is TGTGCCAGCAGCATTCGGGGGGGCAGGGAGACCCAGTACTTC. It encodes CASSIRGGRETQYF.

This rearrangement joins TRBV3-1 to TRBJ2-7; 7 nucleotides align to TRBD2. CDR1 and CDR2 from the germline V gene are LGHDT and YNNKEL (reference sequence). The J segment lost 2 bases and the V segment lost 1 base, leaving 14 bases of the junction unmatched. The CDR3 runs 18 residues. The CDR3 DNA follows: TGTGCCAGCAGCCAAGGGATCCCCCGCGGCGGGAGCACCTACGAGCAGTACTTC. Its protein product is CASSQGIPRGGSTYEQYF.